The present TCR beta chain was sequenced within a study of cytomegalovirus exposure and HLA in healthy donors. PCR used 60 Vbeta primers and 13 Jbeta primers. Per the authors' pipeline: In a later analysis, of roughly 73 million unique beta chains, roughly 10 million appeared in at least two donors. Measured with immunoSEQ multiplex PCR; TCRdb has only the in-frame clones, and not every one. The V and J calls and clone size come from that table; D and trimming were worked out from the DNA. There are over 100,000 clones in the sample; 55% to 65% occur only once, and 8% to 10% lies in the top ten. Per germline, CDR1 SGHTA and CDR2 FQGNSA. Trimming shortened V by 3 bases and J by 1 base, and 8 bases separated the two germline ends. The CDR3 totals 14 residues. Study outcomes and limitations: In a later analysis, DRB1 alleles had the most associated TCRs; HLA-C alleles the fewest.

A note on this clone: The antigen is unknown.

The chain has TRBV7-2 and TRBJ2-3; maybe TRBD1 (6 bases). The specimen sequenced was PBMCs. The TCR was taken from a man between 35 and 55 years old in good health and CMV-seropositive. CDR3 region: CASSLTGRTDTQYF. The CDR3 nucleotides read TGTGCCAGCAGCTTGACAGGCCGCACAGATACGCAGTATTTT.